This TCR beta chain was sequenced during a study of cytomegalovirus exposure and HLA in healthy donors. Whole-study results and caveats: No immune exposure information besides CMV serostatus was available. Exclusion applied to some V segments, including TRBV6-2 and TRBV6-3, as they were indistinguishable. Previously analyzed data showed that most TCR beta V segments were productive at a frequency of about 90% or about 30%. Later analysis identified several of the most significant clusters that appeared linked to common viral pathogens.

In the PCR, 60 Vbeta and 13 Jbeta primers were used. Clones were read by immunoSEQ multiplex PCR, and TCRdb kept only the in-frame ones, dropping some. The sample consists of around 140,000 clones, 77% of them appearing once. In the case of this clone: Its antigen is as yet unknown.

Germline-derived CDR1 and CDR2 are MGHRA and YSYEKL. This CDR3 is built from 16 residues. V lost 2 bases to trimming and J lost 2 bases; unmatched junction nucleotides: 2. The chain combines TRBV4-1 with TRBJ2-1; 11 bases are shared with TRBD2. The sequenced sample consisted of PBMCs. The TCR comes from a male donor in good health and CMV-seropositive. The DNA of the CDR3 is TGCGCCAGCAGCCAACCGGGACTAGCGGCCTACAATGAGCAGTTCTTC. It encodes CASSQPGLAAYNEQFF.